The next 21 T cell receptor beta chains were all read from a single sample in a study of response to subunit inactivated influenza vaccine. TCRdb reprocessed the RT-PCR reads via MiXCR and lists one record per CDR3 protein. Among around 530,000 distinct CDR3 sequences listed, over 9.5% were seen once. The input for sequencing was PBMCs from blood, taken on the day of vaccination. These receptor sequences come from a man aged 45-65 years who received an inactivated influenza vaccine.

The rearrangement uses TRBV6-1 and TRBJ2-4, with TRBD1 identical over 10 bases. The CDR3 sequence is 15 residues long. Germline CDR1 MNHNS, CDR2 SASEGT. The ends lost 4 bases at V and 8 bases at J; junction bases unmatched: 8. CDR3 sequence (DNA): TGTGCCAGCAGTGCCCGGGACAGGGGCCAGGACATTCAGTACTTC. Translated: CASSARDRGQDIQYF.

The V and J genes are TRBV3-1 and TRBJ2-6; D gene unclear. Germline lookup yields CDR1 LGHDT and CDR2 YNNKEL (reference sequence). Trimming removed 0 bases from V and 0 bases from J, with 3 bases in between. This CDR3 has 15 residues. The CDR3 region is CASSQDTSGANVLTF. The CDR3 DNA reads as TGTGCCAGCAGCCAAGACACCTCTGGGGCCAACGTCCTGACTTTC. The full variable domain, rest sourced from reference TRBV3-1 and TRBJ2-6, is DTAVSQTPKYLVTQMGNDKSIKCEQNLGHDTMYWYKQDSKKFLKIMFSYNNKELIINETVPNRFSPKSPDKAHLNLHINSLELGDSAVYFCASSQDTSGANVLTFGAGSRLTVL.

V is TRBV5-1 and J is TRBJ1-4, with a tentative D call TRBD1 (6 bases). Germline CDR1 is SGHRS and CDR2 is YFSETQ. Trimming pared 4 bases from V and 5 bases from J, leaving 18 bases between. CDR3 length: 16 residues. The CDR3 region is CASSPTLGGRNEKLFF. The DNA of the CDR3 is TGCGCCAGCAGCCCTACCCTCGGGGGGCGGAATGAAAAACTGTTTTTT.

The rearrangement uses TRBV4-2 and TRBJ2-7; D perhaps matches TRBD2 (6 bases). The CDR3 is 16 amino acids. V lost 0 bases and J lost 8, with 20 bases in between. Germline V lookup: CDR1 LGHNA, CDR2 YNFKEQ. The CDR3 here is CASSQEAPGLPVKQYF. DNA for the CDR3: TGTGCCAGCAGCCAAGAGGCCCCGGGACTTCCAGTAAAGCAGTACTTC.

This clonotype was counted a few times. V and J are TRBV29-1 and TRBJ2-2; a weak D match, TRBD1 (5 bases). This CDR3 contains 16 residues. Per the germline V gene, CDR1 is SQVTM and CDR2 is ANQGSEA. V was cut by 4 bases and J by 0 bases, with 15 bases left in between. For the CDR3, the DNA is TGCAGCGTTGGAGCGAGACAGTTCGCGAACACCGGGGAGCTGTTTTTT. This sequence encodes CSVGARQFANTGELFF.

The sample holds a few counts of this clonotype. The rearrangement links TRBV5-1 to TRBJ2-3; TRBD2 aligns across 12 bases. The V segment lost 2 bases and the J segment 6 bases; nucleotides outside the gene matches: 10. This CDR3 is built from 17 residues. From germline, CDR1 is SGHRS and CDR2 YFSETQ. As DNA, the CDR3 is TGCGCCAGCAGCTTCACCAGACTAGCGGGGGCCCCTGATACGCAGTATTTT. Translating gives CASSFTRLAGAPDTQYF.

The gene calls are TRBV9 and TRBJ2-7, with D maybe TRBD2 (6 bases). CDR3 length: 14 amino acids. From germline, CDR1 is SGDLS and CDR2 YYNGEE. Trimming took off 4 bases at V and 3 bases at J, with 14 bases between the two ends. CDR3 protein: CASSQGRGNYEQYF. In DNA, the CDR3 is TGTGCCAGCAGCCAAGGACGGGGGAACTACGAGCAGTACTTC.

This clonotype was counted a few times. The V and J genes are TRBV15 and TRBJ2-1; possibly TRBD2 for D (6 bases). Trimming left V 5 bases short and J 3 bases short, with 14 bases between. CDR3 length equals 15 residues. Per the germline V gene, CDR1 is LNHNV and CDR2 is YYDKDF (reference sequence). CDR3 sequence: CATSPTGTLYNEQFF. CDR3 sequence (DNA): TGTGCCACCAGCCCCACCGGGACTCTCTACAATGAGCAGTTCTTC. The full variable domain, completed using reference TRBV15 and TRBJ2-1, is DAMVIQNPRYQVTQFGKPVTLSCSQTLNHNVMYWYQQKSSQAPKLLFHYYDKDFNNEADTPDNFQSRRPNTSFCFLDIRSPGLGDTAMYLCATSPTGTLYNEQFFGPGTRLTVL.

V gene TRBV5-1 combines with J gene TRBJ2-7; no clear D gene. V was shortened by 7 bases and J by 0 bases, with 11 bases between the two germline ends. The length of the CDR3 is 13 residues. Germline CDR1 SGHRS, CDR2 YFSETQ. The CDR3 bases are TGCGCCAGCGGCTCACAAGGCTCCTACGAGCAGTACTTC. This codes for CASGSQGSYEQYF.

In its sample, this clonotype was seen a few times. The chain is built from TRBV4-2 and TRBJ1-6, with D possibly being TRBD1 (5 bases). The germline V gene encodes CDR1 LGHNA and CDR2 YNFKEQ. The V end was cut by 0 bases, the J end by 7 bases, with 13 bases between. This CDR3 has 16 residues. The DNA of the CDR3 is TGTGCCAGCAGCCAAGAAGCAGGGCAGGGCAATTCACCCCTCCACTTT. It is translated as CASSQEAGQGNSPLHF.

J is TRBJ1-1 and V is TRBV12-3 or TRBV12-4; D might be TRBD1 (5 bases). This CDR3 spans 15 amino acids. V was cut by 3 bases and J by 0 bases, with 11 bases left in between. CDR3 bases: TGTGCCAGCAGTTTGAGGGGCCAGTTGAACACTGAAGCTTTCTTT. Protein: CASSLRGQLNTEAFF.

This clonotype was found many times. The V call is TRBV12-3 or TRBV12-4, the J call TRBJ2-5, with 11 positions matching TRBD2. This CDR3 region has 14 residues. Trimming at V came to 6 bases and at J to 5 bases, leaving 5 bases not matched to a gene. The CDR3 coding sequence is TGTGCCAGCAGCTATAGCGGGAGGGGGGAGACCCAGTACTTC. Residues: CASSYSGRGETQYF.

The chain is built from TRBV3-1 and TRBJ1-2, with unresolved D. V was clipped by 4 bases and J by 3 bases, with 15 bases between them. Germline V lookup: CDR1 LGHDT, CDR2 YNNKEL (reference sequence). The CDR3 is 15 residues long. The CDR3 nucleotides are TGTGCCAGCAGCCGAAGGCCGGAGCGGGACTATGGCTACACCTTC. It translates to CASSRRPERDYGYTF.

The genes are TRBV12-3 or TRBV12-4 and TRBJ2-7, with D uncertain. CDR3 length: 14 residues. Between the trimmed V and J ends, which lost 5 bases and 0 bases, there was a span of 11 bases. The CDR3 loop reads CASSPTSFSYEQYF. CDR3 coding DNA: TGTGCCAGCAGTCCCACCTCTTTCTCCTACGAGCAGTACTTC.

This chain connects TRBV7-2 to TRBJ2-1; 8 nucleotides line up with TRBD1. In germline, CDR1 is SGHTA, CDR2 FQGNSA. With 5 bases clipped from V and 9 bases from J, the junction kept 9 bases outside the gene matches. CDR3 size: 14 residues. The CDR3 is CASSPRGRLSEQFF. CDR3 nucleotide sequence: TGTGCCAGCAGCCCCAGGGGGCGCCTGAGTGAGCAGTTCTTC.

The chain recombines TRBV20-1 with TRBJ2-3, with a possible D match to TRBD2 (6 bases). The germline CDR1 and CDR2 sequences are DFQATT and SNEGSKA (reference sequence). The CDR3 loop spans 15 amino acids. Trimming took 0 bases from V and 5 from J, leaving 15 bases between them. CDR3 in amino acids: CSARDLSGRIDTQYF. The CDR3 DNA reads as TGCAGTGCTAGAGATTTAAGCGGGCGGATAGATACGCAGTATTTT.

The V call is TRBV29-1, the J call TRBJ2-6; D not certain. V shed 4 bases and J shed 4 bases, with 5 bases lying between them. The CDR3 is 12 residues long. Germline loops: CDR1 SQVTM, CDR2 ANQGSEA. In nucleotides, the CDR3 is TGCAGCGTTGTTAGCGGGGCCAACGTCCTGACTTTC. This encodes CSVVSGANVLTF.

CDR3 residues: CASSGPEGVNEQYF. For the CDR3, the DNA is TGTGCCAGCAGCGGCCCAGAGGGGGTGAATGAGCAGTACTTC. V gene TRBV9 combines with J gene TRBJ2-7, with D possibly being TRBD1 (6 bases). Germline-derived CDR1 and CDR2 are SGDLS and YYNGEE. With 3 bases removed from V and 7 bases from J, the gap between germline ends came to 17 bases. This CDR3 has 14 amino acids.

This clonotype was seen a handful of times. V usage is TRBV7-2 and J usage is TRBJ2-7; perhaps TRBD1 as D (5 bases). V gave up 4 bases and J gave up 4 bases, with 11 bases separating them. This CDR3 spans 13 amino acids. Germline V gene sequence: CDR1 SGHTA, CDR2 FQGNSA. The CDR3 nucleotides read TGTGCCAGCAGCTCGGAGACAGCGTACGAGCAGTACTTC. This gives the protein CASSSETAYEQYF.

This clonotype was detected only a few times. CDR3 nucleotide sequence: TGCGCCAGCAGCCTCAGCGGGGGGACCCCGAGGGTCGGGGAGCTGTTTTTT. This codes for CASSLSGGTPRVGELFF. The chain is built from TRBV5-1 and TRBJ2-2, with 9 positions matching TRBD2. Per the germline V gene, CDR1 is SGHRS and CDR2 is YFSETQ. With V trimmed by 4 bases and J by 7 bases, 14 bases remained unmatched. The CDR3 totals 17 residues. The variable domain in full, with the rest retrieved from reference TRBV5-1 and TRBJ2-2, is KAGVTQTPRYLIKTRGQQVTLSCSPISGHRSVSWYQQTPGQGLQFLFEYFSETQRNKGNFPGRFSGRQFSNSRSEMNVSTLELGDSALYLCASSLSGGTPRVGELFFGEGSRLTVL.

This clonotype was counted ten times or more. The V gene is TRBV12-3 or TRBV12-4, the J gene TRBJ2-1; D gene uncertain. Trimming shortened V by 6 bases and J by 3 bases, and 6 bases separated the two germline ends. This CDR3 comprises 12 residues. CDR3 DNA: TGTGCCAGCAGCCAGAGCTACAATGAGCAGTTCTTC. Its protein is CASSQSYNEQFF.